Listed below are T cell receptor beta chains from one sample, sequenced in a study of Graves' ophthalmopathy and Graves' hyperthyroidism. TCRdb called the multiplex PCR reads again in MiXCR, with one record for every CDR3 protein. The sample lists about 740,000 distinct CDR3 sequences; 40% were seen once. The sample taken for sequencing was peripheral blood. The receptors here all came from an adult man with Graves' ophthalmopathy. Each CDR3 is given with its conserved first and last residue. D genes are given only for firm matches. Rows give clone size only sometimes, using once, few, many, or a class for an expanded clone.

clone_size: NA; v_call: TRBV11-2; j_call: TRBJ2-7; d_call: NA; cdr3_nt: TGTGCCAGCAGCTCCGGATGGGCGGGGAGTCTATCCTACGAGCAGTACTTC; cdr3_aa: CASSSGWAGSLSYEQYF
clone_size: NA; v_call: TRBV5-5; j_call: TRBJ1-3; d_call: TRBD1; cdr3_nt: TGTGCCAGCAGCTTGGGGACAGGGTATCGAGACACCATATATTTT; cdr3_aa: CASSLGTGYRDTIYF
clone_size: few; v_call: TRBV20-1; j_call: TRBJ1-5; d_call: TRBD1; cdr3_nt: TGCAGTGCTAGGCCACAGGGGGGGGCACAACAGCCCCAGCATTTT; cdr3_aa: CSARPQGGAQQPQHF
clone_size: many; v_call: TRBV24-1; j_call: TRBJ1-1; d_call: NA; cdr3_nt: TGTGCCACCAGTGATACCGGGACGAACACTGAAGCTTTCTTT; cdr3_aa: CATSDTGTNTEAFF
clone_size: NA; v_call: TRBV29-1; j_call: TRBJ2-5; d_call: NA; cdr3_nt: TGCAGCGTTGAAGATCTAGATGGGGGGTTCCGGGAGACCCAGTACTTC; cdr3_aa: CSVEDLDGGFRETQYF
clone_size: NA; v_call: TRBV9; j_call: TRBJ2-7; d_call: NA; cdr3_nt: TGTGCCAGCAGCGTAGCAGTTAAACCCTACGAGCAGTACTTC; cdr3_aa: CASSVAVKPYEQYF
clone_size: NA; v_call: TRBV7-9; j_call: TRBJ2-2; d_call: NA; cdr3_nt: TGTGCCAGCAGCCACGACGCGGGGGAGCTGTTTTTT; cdr3_aa: CASSHDAGELFF
clone_size: NA; v_call: TRBV7-6; j_call: TRBJ2-3; d_call: TRBD2; cdr3_nt: TGTGCCAGCAGCTTGGCGGCGGGGGTCACAGATACGCAGTATTTT; cdr3_aa: CASSLAAGVTDTQYF
clone_size: many; v_call: TRBV27; j_call: TRBJ1-6; d_call: NA; cdr3_nt: TGTGCCAGCAGTTCCCCCCGGGGTACAGGTTCACCCCTCCACTTT; cdr3_aa: CASSSPRGTGSPLHF
clone_size: NA; v_call: TRBV7-2; j_call: TRBJ1-4; d_call: NA; cdr3_nt: TGTGCCAGCAGCTTGGGCGGGGTACCTAATGAAAAACTGTTTTTT; cdr3_aa: CASSLGGVPNEKLFF
clone_size: NA; v_call: TRBV10-3; j_call: TRBJ2-2; d_call: NA; cdr3_nt: TGTGCCATCAGGGGCCAGCTTACCACCACCGGGGAGCTGTTTTTT; cdr3_aa: CAIRGQLTTTGELFF
clone_size: NA; v_call: TRBV2; j_call: TRBJ1-5; d_call: TRBD1; cdr3_nt: TGTGCCAGCACGGACAGGGGGCGGCCTACCTTTCAGCCCCAGCATTTT; cdr3_aa: CASTDRGRPTFQPQHF
clone_size: many; v_call: TRBV20-1; j_call: TRBJ2-5; d_call: NA; cdr3_nt: TGCAGTGCTGGGGGCGCTGGGCCGACCCAGTACTTC; cdr3_aa: CSAGGAGPTQYF
clone_size: NA; v_call: TRBV29-1; j_call: TRBJ2-1; d_call: NA; cdr3_nt: TGCAGCGTTGAAGATCCCGGGGGTCACAATGAGCAGTTCTTC; cdr3_aa: CSVEDPGGHNEQFF
clone_size: many; v_call: TRBV20-1; j_call: TRBJ2-6; d_call: NA; cdr3_nt: TGCAGTGCCCGCGTCTCTGGGGCCAACGTCCTGACTTTC; cdr3_aa: CSARVSGANVLTF
clone_size: many; v_call: TRBV5-1; j_call: TRBJ2-2; d_call: NA; cdr3_nt: TGCGCCAGCAGCCGTCAGGGCACCGGGGAGCTGTTTTTT; cdr3_aa: CASSRQGTGELFF
clone_size: NA; v_call: TRBV10-3; j_call: TRBJ1-2; d_call: TRBD1; cdr3_nt: TGTGCCAACAGGGGAGGGAACTATGGCTACACCTTC; cdr3_aa: CANRGGNYGYTF
clone_size: few; v_call: TRBV10-3; j_call: TRBJ1-1; d_call: NA; cdr3_nt: TGTGCCATCAGTTCATTGGGCGGGAGCACTGAAGCTTTCTTT; cdr3_aa: CAISSLGGSTEAFF
clone_size: few; v_call: TRBV7-9; j_call: TRBJ2-7; d_call: NA; cdr3_nt: TGTGCCAGCAGCTCTTACCGGGTCGAGGACTACGAGCAGTACTTC; cdr3_aa: CASSSYRVEDYEQYF
clone_size: NA; v_call: TRBV7-9; j_call: TRBJ2-5; d_call: NA; cdr3_nt: TGTGCCAGCAGCCTCGACGAGGAAGAGACCCAGTACTTC; cdr3_aa: CASSLDEEETQYF
clone_size: few; v_call: TRBV2; j_call: TRBJ2-5; d_call: NA; cdr3_nt: TGTGCCAGCAGGGACCCAGGAAAAGAGACCCAGTACTTC; cdr3_aa: CASRDPGKETQYF
clone_size: NA; v_call: TRBV6-6; j_call: TRBJ1-1; d_call: NA; cdr3_nt: TGTGCCAGCAGTTCCTGGATGGGGAACACTGAAGCTTTCTTT; cdr3_aa: CASSSWMGNTEAFF
clone_size: NA; v_call: TRBV7-2; j_call: TRBJ1-4; d_call: TRBD1; cdr3_nt: TGTGCCAGCAGCGTAACAGGGGAACAAAATGAAAAACTGTTTTTT; cdr3_aa: CASSVTGEQNEKLFF
clone_size: many; v_call: TRBV25-1; j_call: TRBJ2-7; d_call: NA; cdr3_nt: TGTGCCAGCAGTCAGGGTGGAGTCTCCTACGAGCAGTACTTC; cdr3_aa: CASSQGGVSYEQYF
clone_size: NA; v_call: TRBV7-2; j_call: TRBJ2-7; d_call: TRBD1; cdr3_nt: TGTGCCAGCAGCTTAGACGGACAGGTTGTCTACGAGCAGTACTTC; cdr3_aa: CASSLDGQVVYEQYF
clone_size: NA; v_call: TRBV11-2; j_call: TRBJ1-2; d_call: TRBD1; cdr3_nt: TGTGCCAGCAGCTTAGGACAGGGGGCTACTAACTATGGCTACACCTTC; cdr3_aa: CASSLGQGATNYGYTF
clone_size: NA; v_call: TRBV4-1; j_call: TRBJ1-2; d_call: NA; cdr3_nt: TGCGCCAGCAGCCAACCACAGGGTGGCGTGGGAGGCTACACCTTC; cdr3_aa: CASSQPQGGVGGYTF
clone_size: NA; v_call: TRBV19; j_call: TRBJ2-5; d_call: TRBD2; cdr3_nt: TGTGCCAGTAGCTTCCTCGGGGGGGATGGGACCCAGTACTTC; cdr3_aa: CASSFLGGDGTQYF
clone_size: NA; v_call: TRBV15; j_call: TRBJ1-2; d_call: TRBD1; cdr3_nt: TGTGCCACCAGCAGACAGGGGACAGCCTATGGCTACACCTTC; cdr3_aa: CATSRQGTAYGYTF
clone_size: NA; v_call: TRBV11-2; j_call: TRBJ1-1; d_call: NA; cdr3_nt: TGTGCCAGCAGCTTAATGGGAACTGTGAACACTGAAGCTTTCTTT; cdr3_aa: CASSLMGTVNTEAFF
clone_size: NA; v_call: TRBV20-1; j_call: TRBJ2-2; d_call: TRBD1; cdr3_nt: TGCAGTGCTAGGGGGACAGCGAACACCGGGGAGCTGTTTTTT; cdr3_aa: CSARGTANTGELFF
clone_size: many; v_call: TRBV7-2; j_call: TRBJ1-5; d_call: NA; cdr3_nt: TGTGCCAGCAGCCCCCGACAGTATTCAGGGGGCAATCAGCCCCAGCATTTT; cdr3_aa: CASSPRQYSGGNQPQHF
clone_size: NA; v_call: TRBV25-1; j_call: TRBJ2-5; d_call: TRBD1; cdr3_nt: TGTGCCAGCCTCCACACGGGGACAGCGCAAGAGACCCAGTACTTC; cdr3_aa: CASLHTGTAQETQYF
clone_size: NA; v_call: TRBV2; j_call: TRBJ1-1; d_call: NA; cdr3_nt: TGTGCCAGCAGCAGGACCCAGAACCCCCTTATGAACACTGAAGCTTTCTTT; cdr3_aa: CASSRTQNPLMNTEAFF
clone_size: NA; v_call: TRBV15; j_call: TRBJ2-7; d_call: NA; cdr3_nt: TGTGCCACCAGCAGAGTCCGAGGGGGGGCCTTCGGAGACGAGCGGTACTTC; cdr3_aa: CATSRVRGGAFGDERYF
clone_size: few; v_call: TRBV7-3; j_call: TRBJ2-7; d_call: TRBD1; cdr3_nt: TGTGCCAGCAGCTTAATTCTAGGGACAGGGGTCCACTACGAGCAGTACTTC; cdr3_aa: CASSLILGTGVHYEQYF
clone_size: NA; v_call: TRBV25-1; j_call: TRBJ2-2; d_call: TRBD1; cdr3_nt: TGTGCCAGCAGCTCCAATTACAGGGGCACGAACACCGGGGAGCTGTTTTTT; cdr3_aa: CASSSNYRGTNTGELFF
clone_size: few; v_call: TRBV20-1; j_call: TRBJ1-4; d_call: NA; cdr3_nt: TGCAGTGCTAGAAGGGAATCGAGTGAAAAACTGTTTTTT; cdr3_aa: CSARRESSEKLFF
clone_size: NA; v_call: TRBV6-6; j_call: TRBJ1-2; d_call: NA; cdr3_nt: TGTGCCAGCAGTCTCCATCAGGGTGTTGATGGCTACACCTTC; cdr3_aa: CASSLHQGVDGYTF
clone_size: few; v_call: TRBV7-9; j_call: TRBJ2-7; d_call: NA; cdr3_nt: TGTGCCAGCAGCTTAAAGGTTCCCTACGAGCAGTACTTC; cdr3_aa: CASSLKVPYEQYF